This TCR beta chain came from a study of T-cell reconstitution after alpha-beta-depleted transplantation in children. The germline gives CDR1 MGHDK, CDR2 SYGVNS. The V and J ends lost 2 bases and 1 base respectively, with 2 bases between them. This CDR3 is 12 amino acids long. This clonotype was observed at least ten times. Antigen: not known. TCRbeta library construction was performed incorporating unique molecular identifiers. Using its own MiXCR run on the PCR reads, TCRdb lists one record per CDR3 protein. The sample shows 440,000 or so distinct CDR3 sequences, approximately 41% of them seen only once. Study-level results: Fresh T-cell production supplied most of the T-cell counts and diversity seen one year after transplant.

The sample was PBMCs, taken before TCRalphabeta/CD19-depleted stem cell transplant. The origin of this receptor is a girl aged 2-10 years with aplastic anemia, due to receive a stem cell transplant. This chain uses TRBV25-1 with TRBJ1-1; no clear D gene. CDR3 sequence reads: CASSEGNTEAFF. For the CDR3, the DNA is TGTGCCAGCAGTGAAGGGAACACTGAAGCTTTCTTT.